A selection of T cell receptor beta chains follows, all from one sample in a study of T cells in Graves' hyperthyroidism and ophthalmopathy. Each CDR3 protein is one row after TCRdb ran MiXCR on the multiplex PCR reads. The repertoire includes about 640,000 distinct CDR3 sequences, around 15% of them detected once, and 9.5% to 15% sits in the top ten. Sequencing input: blood. All receptors derive from a woman aged 45-65 years with Graves' ophthalmopathy. Each CDR3 is given with its conserved first and last residue. Fields, in order: clone size, J gene, D gene, CDR3 length, V gene, CDR3 DNA, CDR3 protein. A D gene is named only where the DNA matches it firmly. A clone size is listed for some rows: how often the clone was seen (once, few, many), or a class if it is expanded.

many,TRBJ1-1,.,13,TRBV20-1,TGCAGTGGTTTACATAAACTGAACACTGAAGCTTTCTTT,CSGLHKLNTEAFF
many,TRBJ2-2,.,14,TRBV12-3/TRBV12-4,TGTGCCAGCAGTTTATGGGGTAACACCGGGGAGCTGTTTTTT,CASSLWGNTGELFF
.,TRBJ2-7,.,11,TRBV29-1,TGCAGCGTTGATATTGGTCCGGAGCAGTACTTC,CSVDIGPEQYF
many,TRBJ2-7,.,13,TRBV27,TGTGCCAGCATGAAGAGGGGATCCTACGAGCAGTACTTC,CASMKRGSYEQYF
many,TRBJ2-1,TRBD2,17,TRBV11-2,TGTGCCAGCAGTTCCCTAGCGGGAGGGTTGACCTACAATGAGCAGTTCTTC,CASSSLAGGLTYNEQFF
many,TRBJ2-1,.,15,TRBV9,TGTGCCAGCAGCGTAGGTGGGCACCCCTACAATGAGCAGTTCTTC,CASSVGGHPYNEQFF
many,TRBJ1-3,.,13,TRBV11-3,TGTGCCAGCAGCTTAGACCTACTGGACACCATATATTTT,CASSLDLLDTIYF
many,TRBJ1-6,TRBD1,17,TRBV6-1,TGTGCCAGCAGGCGGACAGGGGGCACCTCCTATAATTCACCCCTCCACTTT,CASRRTGGTSYNSPLHF
many,TRBJ1-1,TRBD1,17,TRBV20-1,TGCAGTGCTAGAGAACGAACAGGGGTTTTAGGGAACACTGAAGCTTTCTTT,CSARERTGVLGNTEAFF
many,TRBJ2-2,TRBD1,16,TRBV12-3/TRBV12-4,TGTGCCAGCAGACTCCGAGGACAGGCGAACACCGGGGAGCTGTTTTTT,CASRLRGQANTGELFF
many,TRBJ2-5,.,15,TRBV6-1,TGTGCCAGCAGAGGACTAATCCCGTACCAAGAGACCCAGTACTTC,CASRGLIPYQETQYF
few,TRBJ2-5,TRBD1,14,TRBV20-1,TGCAGTGCTAGGGCTGGGACAGGGGGAGAGACCCAGTACTTC,CSARAGTGGETQYF
many,TRBJ1-4,.,16,TRBV2,TGTGCCAGCAGTGGGTCGTCGGGGGGAGGTGATGAAAAACTGTTTTTT,CASSGSSGGGDEKLFF
many,TRBJ2-1,TRBD2,16,TRBV20-1,TGCAGTGCTAGAGATTCTGGGGGGAGGCGGGAGGGTGAGCAGTTCTTC,CSARDSGGRREGEQFF
.,TRBJ1-1,.,12,TRBV10-3,TGTGCCATCAGTGCCAACAGGGATGAAGCTTTCTTT,CAISANRDEAFF
few,TRBJ1-5,.,13,TRBV14,TGTGCCAGCAGCCAAGGACCTAGGCAGCCCCAGCATTTT,CASSQGPRQPQHF
many,TRBJ2-3,.,15,TRBV7-9,TGTGCCAGCAGCCCCCTATATGAGGGGGGAGATACGCAGTATTTT,CASSPLYEGGDTQYF
many,TRBJ2-3,.,15,TRBV20-1,TGCAGTGCTAGCACTAGCAGACGCCCATCAGATACGCAGTATTTT,CSASTSRRPSDTQYF
few,TRBJ1-2,TRBD1,17,TRBV10-3,TGTGCCATCAGTGAGACCTCCGGGACAGGGGGCTACTATGGCTACACCTTC,CAISETSGTGGYYGYTF
many,TRBJ1-1,.,15,TRBV19,TGTGCCAGTAAAAAGCCCGAAGGGACAAACACTGAAGCTTTCTTT,CASKKPEGTNTEAFF
few,TRBJ2-7,TRBD2,17,TRBV13,TGTGCCAGCAGCTCCCGTAGTAGCGGGATGACTGCCTACGAGCAGTACTTC,CASSSRSSGMTAYEQYF
many,TRBJ2-3,.,12,TRBV24-1,TGTGCCACCACCTCGAACCCGAATACGCAGTATTTT,CATTSNPNTQYF
few,TRBJ1-1,.,14,TRBV20-1,TGCAGTGTTCGAAAGGGGTCTTTAAACACTGAAGCTTTCTTT,CSVRKGSLNTEAFF
many,TRBJ1-1,TRBD1,16,TRBV5-1,TGCGCCAGCAGCTTGGGACCTAGACAGGGAACGGCTGAAGCTTTCTTT,CASSLGPRQGTAEAFF
.,TRBJ2-1,TRBD2,17,TRBV7-6,TGTGCCAGCAGCTCAGATCCTAGCGGGAGTGGTTACAATGAGCAGTTCTTC,CASSSDPSGSGYNEQFF
.,TRBJ2-5,TRBD1,18,TRBV25-1,TGTGCCAGCAGGGCTGGACAGGGGTGGACTAGGAAGGGCGAGACCCAGTACTTC,CASRAGQGWTRKGETQYF
.,TRBJ1-4,TRBD1,13,TRBV20-1,TGCAGTGCTGCCGGGACAGGGGGGGAAAAACTGTTTTTT,CSAAGTGGEKLFF
many,TRBJ2-1,TRBD1,16,TRBV11-3,TGTGCCAGCAGCATTGGGGTGGGGACAGGGGACAATGAGCAGTTCTTC,CASSIGVGTGDNEQFF
once,TRBJ2-7,.,17,TRBV7-2,TGTGCCAGCAGCTTAGCGACTATCTGGTTGAATTCCTACGAGCAGTACTTC,CASSLATIWLNSYEQYF
many,TRBJ1-2,.,13,TRBV20-1,TGCAGTGCAGTGGGGAGCACTAACTATGGCTACACCTTC,CSAVGSTNYGYTF
many,TRBJ2-7,TRBD2,13,TRBV20-1,TGCAGTGCTAGGAGCGGGAGTGGGTACGAGCAGTACTTC,CSARSGSGYEQYF
many,TRBJ2-1,.,14,TRBV20-1,TGCAGTGCCCGCCGGGAGACCTCCTACAATGAGCAGTTCTTC,CSARRETSYNEQFF
few,TRBJ2-1,TRBD2,14,TRBV27,TGTGCCAGCAGGTTAGCGGGATTGGGTAATGAGCAGTTCTTC,CASRLAGLGNEQFF
many,TRBJ2-7,.,12,TRBV12-3/TRBV12-4,TGTGCCAGCAGTCGCCAGACCTACGAGCAGTACTTC,CASSRQTYEQYF
.,TRBJ2-1,TRBD1,16,TRBV7-2,TGTGCCAGCAGCAACCGACAGGGTTTGTCATACAATGAGCAGTTCTTC,CASSNRQGLSYNEQFF
many,TRBJ2-1,TRBD2,19,TRBV5-1,TGCGCCAGCAGCTCATTCGGGACTAGCGGGAGGGCGTCCTACAATGAGCAGTTCTTC,CASSSFGTSGRASYNEQFF
many,TRBJ2-2,.,16,TRBV12-3/TRBV12-4,TGTGCCAGCAGTCCCACCCGCAGGGGCAGTACCGGGGAGCTGTTTTTT,CASSPTRRGSTGELFF
few,TRBJ2-1,.,14,TRBV6-2/TRBV6-3,TGTGCCATCACCCTCTCCCCTAGCGAGAATGAGCAGTTCTTC,CAITLSPSENEQFF
many,TRBJ2-5,TRBD1,14,TRBV12-5,TGTGCTAGTGGTGACCGGGACAGGGAAGAGACCCAGTACTTC,CASGDRDREETQYF
few,TRBJ2-3,.,16,TRBV14,TGTGCCAGCAGCAGAAGAACATTAACTAGCACAGATACGCAGTATTTT,CASSRRTLTSTDTQYF
many,TRBJ2-5,TRBD2,15,TRBV12-3/TRBV12-4,TGTGCCAGCAGCCGTAGCGGGAGGGGTCTGGAGACCCAGTACTTC,CASSRSGRGLETQYF
.,TRBJ2-3,TRBD1,16,TRBV9,TGTGCCAGCAGCACCCGACAGGGACCCCCCACAGATACGCAGTATTTT,CASSTRQGPPTDTQYF
.,TRBJ2-1,TRBD2,17,TRBV9,TGTGCCAGCAGCTACAGACCGGGACTAGCGGGAGTTGGGGAGCAGTTCTTC,CASSYRPGLAGVGEQFF
many,TRBJ2-5,TRBD2,13,TRBV10-3,TGTGCCGCCAGCGGGAGGAGGGAAGAGACCCAGTACTTC,CAASGRREETQYF
many,TRBJ2-7,TRBD2,17,TRBV7-6,TGTGCCAGCAGCTTAGTGGGTAGTAGCGGGAGTTCCTACGAGCAGTACTTC,CASSLVGSSGSSYEQYF
few,TRBJ2-6,TRBD2,14,TRBV29-1,TGCAGCGTTGTAGCGGGGCGTGGGGCCAACGTCCTGACTTTC,CSVVAGRGANVLTF
many,TRBJ2-2,TRBD2,16,TRBV6-1,TGTGCCAGCAGTTTAAGCGGACTAGGGGAGACCGGGGAGCTGTTTTTT,CASSLSGLGETGELFF
many,TRBJ2-7,TRBD1,20,TRBV27,TGTGCCAGCAGCCGGTTCGCGGCGGGACAGGGACCCGTACAAACCTACGAGCAGTACTTC,CASSRFAAGQGPVQTYEQYF
many,TRBJ2-5,TRBD2,15,TRBV11-1,TGTGCCAGCAGCTTTGTAGCGGGAGGGCCGGAGACCCAGTACTTC,CASSFVAGGPETQYF
many,TRBJ2-3,TRBD2,14,TRBV28,TGTGCCACCCTTCCTAGCGGGATAGTAGATACGCAGTATTTT,CATLPSGIVDTQYF
many,TRBJ1-2,.,16,TRBV10-3,TGTGCCATCAGTGAGACCCGGGGCCAAGCTAACTATGGCTACACCTTC,CAISETRGQANYGYTF
.,TRBJ2-7,.,15,TRBV25-1,TGTGCCAGCAGTGATCCCGGAGGGAGCTCCTACGAGCAGTACTTC,CASSDPGGSSYEQYF